The rows below give T cell receptor beta chains drawn from one sample of a study of shared clonotypes between healthy human individuals. The method was immunoSEQ multiplex PCR; TCRdb's version includes in-frame clones alone and lacks a portion of them. The sample lists almost 700,000 clones; 90% to 95% were seen once. Input material: naive CD8+ T cells sorted from blood. The receptors originated from a man between 25 and 39 years old in good health. CDR3s include the opening cysteine and the closing phenylalanine or tryptophan. Each record gives: V gene, D gene, clone size, J gene, CDR3 DNA, CDR3 protein. A D gene is named only where the DNA matches it firmly. Where a row states a size, it is once, few, many or the class of an expanded clone; other rows omit it.

>TRBV5-4|-|-|TRBJ2-7
TGTGCCAGCAGCCCCAATCCACCTAGCGCGGCCTACGAGCAGTACTTC
CASSPNPPSAAYEQYF
>TRBV5-4|TRBD2|-|TRBJ2-3
TGTGCCAGCAGCTTCTCGGGAGGGCCCACAGATACGCAGTATTTT
CASSFSGGPTDTQYF
>TRBV5-5|TRBD1|-|TRBJ2-7
TGTGCCAGCAGCAGAACGGACAGGGTATCTCCCTACGAGCAGTACTTC
CASSRTDRVSPYEQYF
>TRBV7-3|-|-|TRBJ2-7
TGTGCCAGCAGCTTAGACGGGACGGGGAGACGCGAGCAGTACTTC
CASSLDGTGRREQYF
>TRBV19|-|-|TRBJ2-3
TGTGCCAGTAGTGGGTCCGGGGGCGCGGATACGCAGTATTTT
CASSGSGGADTQYF
>TRBV4-1|-|-|TRBJ2-7
TGCGCCAGCAGCCAAGAAGCTGCGGGCGGCGAGCAGTACTTC
CASSQEAAGGEQYF
>TRBV15|-|-|TRBJ2-3
TGTGCCACCAGCAGTTCGGACTCCCCCTTCGGCACAGATACGCAGTATTTT
CATSSSDSPFGTDTQYF
>TRBV6-1|TRBD1|-|TRBJ2-7
TGTGCCAGCAGTGAATTGACAGGGCCCTACGAGCAGTACTTC
CASSELTGPYEQYF
>TRBV27|TRBD2|-|TRBJ2-1
TGTGCCAGCAGTTTGGGGACTATAACCTACAATGAGCAGTTCTTC
CASSLGTITYNEQFF
>TRBV29-1|TRBD1|few|TRBJ2-1
TGCAGCTTCTGGGGACAGGGAGGCAATGAGCAGTTCTTC
CSFWGQGGNEQFF
>TRBV28|TRBD2|-|TRBJ2-4
TGTGCCAGCAGTTCCAGTACAATACTGGGAGAGCGGGAGGGCCAAGGAATAAACATTCAGTACTTC
CASSSSTILGEREGQGINIQYF
>TRBV27|TRBD2|-|TRBJ2-2
TGTGCCAGCAGTTTACTCCAAACTAGCGGGAGTTCAGGGGAGCTGTTTTTT
CASSLLQTSGSSGELFF
>TRBV28|-|-|TRBJ2-1
TGTGCCAGCAGTCTGGCTGGGGACAATGAGCAGTTCTTC
CASSLAGDNEQFF
>TRBV28|TRBD1|-|TRBJ2-7
TGTGCCACGGAGGACAGGGAAGGGTCCGAGCAGTACTTC
CATEDREGSEQYF
>TRBV7-7|TRBD2|-|TRBJ2-3
TGTGCCAGCAGCCCCTTGACTAGCGGATCCCTGGGTGGCACAGATACGCAGTATTTT
CASSPLTSGSLGGTDTQYF
>TRBV7-9|TRBD2|few|TRBJ2-7
TGTGCCAGCAGCCTACTAGCGGGAGGGCCGGGCGAGCAGTACTTC
CASSLLAGGPGEQYF
>TRBV28|-|-|TRBJ2-7
TGTGCCAGCAGTTTCGACCGAGACAGCAACTCCTACGAGCAGTACTTC
CASSFDRDSNSYEQYF
>TRBV9|TRBD1|-|TRBJ2-7
TGTGCCAGCAGCGAGGGACAGCCTAACGACGAGCAGTACTTC
CASSEGQPNDEQYF